The entry that follows covers one T cell receptor (beta chain) sequence. What it recognizes is unknown. As for treatment: some 20 received Ad26.COV2.S at low or high dose, single or two shots; several received placebo; per-sample allocation not given. Collection of samples fell on day 63 after the first vaccine or placebo injection. Based in Boston, the donor was an adult of 18-55 years. The sample originates from a study of Ad26.COV2.S vaccination and SARS-CoV-2 variants. Points from the study as a whole: Responses of T cells in total may have been underestimated by the TCR breadth and depth analyses.

TCRdb keeps only in-frame clones here, not all; method: immunoSEQ multiplex PCR. The repertoire consists of roughly 500,000 clones, with roughly nine tenths occurring once and the leading ten covering around 13%. The germline CDR1 and CDR2 sequences are MRHNA and SNTAGT. Trimming pared 3 bases from V and 1 base from J, leaving 6 bases between. There are 14 residues in the CDR3. The receptor was derived from a person aged 18-60 years who received the Ad26.COV2.S COVID-19 vaccine or a placebo. The source was peripheral blood, collected in a trial of Ad26.COV2.S vaccine versus placebo. The V gene is TRBV6-4, the J gene TRBJ2-2; D not certain. CDR3 in DNA: TGTGCCAGCAGTGAGACCTGGAACACCGGGGAGCTGTTTTTT. It is translated as CASSETWNTGELFF.